The 24 T cell receptor beta chains presented below share a single source sample, sequenced in a study of spatial heterogeneity in lung cancer. The time point is: sample taken at primary tumor resection. TCRs were sequenced from unsorted whole RNA of tumor, nontumor lung or PBMC. TCRdb fed the 5' RACE reads into MiXCR, producing one record per CDR3 protein. Of tens of thousands of distinct CDR3 sequences listed, about 5.8% are singletons. The sample in question was PBMCs, obtained at surgery. Receptors were obtained from a male donor with early-stage non-small cell lung cancer.

Only a few counts were recorded for this clonotype. The chain links TRBV5-1 to TRBJ2-1; 9 nucleotides line up with TRBD1. V shed 4 bases, J shed 0 bases, and the junction held 2 bases outside the gene matches. The CDR3 length is 15 residues. In germline, CDR1 is SGHRS, CDR2 YFSETQ. The CDR3 DNA reads as TGCGCCAGCAGCGGGACAGGGAGCTCCTACAATGAGCAGTTCTTC. Translating it yields CASSGTGSSYNEQFF. Full variable domain (rest looked up from reference TRBV5-1 and TRBJ2-1): KAGVTQTPRYLIKTRGQQVTLSCSPISGHRSVSWYQQTPGQGLQFLFEYFSETQRNKGNFPGRFSGRQFSNSRSEMNVSTLELGDSALYLCASSGTGSSYNEQFFGPGTRLTVL.

V is TRBV7-2 and J is TRBJ1-5; TRBD1 is a possible D gene (5 bases). Trimming left V 3 bases short and J 5 bases short, with 8 bases between. The length of the CDR3 is 13 residues. Germline CDR1 is SGHTA and CDR2 is FQGNSA. The DNA of the CDR3 is TGTGCCAGCAGCTTTGGACAACATCAGCCCCAGCATTTT. Translated, it gives CASSFGQHQPQHF.

This clonotype was recorded many times. This chain joins TRBV6-2 or TRBV6-3 and TRBJ2-5; 9 bases are a match to TRBD1. The CDR3 runs to 15 residues. Trimming cost V 6 bases and J 4 bases; bases outside gene matches: 9. CDR1 is MNHEY, CDR2 SVGEGT, per germline. The CDR3 sequence: CASRTDRGVGETQYF. The CDR3 nucleotides are TGTGCCAGCAGAACCGACAGGGGGGTAGGAGAGACCCAGTACTTC.

This clonotype was counted between two and nine times. V is TRBV11-2 and J is TRBJ1-6; D may be TRBD1 (5 bases). CDR1 and CDR2 from the germline V gene are SGHAT and FQNNGV. The CDR3 consists of 19 residues. Trimming took off 2 bases at V and 6 bases at J, with 23 bases between the two ends. CDR3: CASSLIGQGSGSGNSPLHF. CDR3 DNA: TGTGCCAGCAGCTTAATTGGGCAGGGTAGTGGCTCGGGTAATTCACCCCTCCACTTT.

The genes are TRBV4-1 and TRBJ1-2; D gene ambiguous. V gave up 4 bases and J gave up 5 bases, with 11 bases separating them. From germline, CDR1 is MGHRA and CDR2 YSYEKL. The CDR3 extends over 13 amino acids. Here the CDR3 DNA reads TGCGCCAGCAGCCCTACATCGGGTTATGGCTACACCTTC. It codes for CASSPTSGYGYTF.

This clonotype was recorded many times. The V gene is TRBV4-3, the J gene TRBJ2-2, with TRBD1 as a possible D gene (6 bases). The germline V and J ends were trimmed by 3 bases and 6 bases, with 8 bases remaining between them. Germline lookup yields CDR1 LGHNA and CDR2 YSLEER. The CDR3 contains 13 residues. CDR3 sequence reads: CASSQDRAGELFF. CDR3 DNA sequence: TGCGCCAGCAGCCAGGACAGAGCCGGGGAGCTGTTTTTT.

This clonotype has a handful of counts. In DNA form, the CDR3 reads TGTGCCAGCATCCCACCCCCAGGGGGCTTACTAGCGGGGGGCTCGAAGGAGCAGTTCTTC. Amino acid sequence: CASIPPPGGLLAGGSKEQFF. The chain combines TRBV27 with TRBJ2-1; 12 positions agree with TRBD2. Germline V gene data show CDR1 as MNHEY and CDR2 as SMNVEV (reference sequence). CDR3 length equals 20 residues. V trimming: 7 bases; J trimming: 10 bases; junction bases outside the gene matches: 26.

This clonotype showed up many times. V is TRBV7-2 and J is TRBJ2-2; 7 positions match TRBD1. Germline V CDR1 and CDR2: SGHTA, FQGNSA. The CDR3 length is 15 residues. The V gene end was trimmed by 4 bases and the J gene end by 5 bases; junction bases not matched to a gene: 7. CDR3 protein: CASSWGQQGTGELFF. The CDR3 DNA reads as TGTGCCAGCAGCTGGGGACAGCAGGGAACCGGGGAGCTGTTTTTT. Combining the CDR3 with reference TRBV7-2 and TRBJ2-2 gives the whole variable domain GAGVSQSPSNKVTEKGKDVELRCDPISGHTALYWYRQSLGQGLEFLIYFQGNSAPDKSGLPSDRFSAERTGGSVSTLTIQRTQQEDSAVYLCASSWGQQGTGELFFGEGSRLTVL.

The J gene is TRBJ2-6, the V gene TRBV13; D remains unclear. Trimming cost V 8 bases and J 3 bases, with 17 bases left between them. Germline-derived CDR1 and CDR2 are PRHDT and FYEKMQ (reference sequence). This CDR3 comprises 16 residues. CDR3 residues: CASRSTADGGANVLTF. In nucleotides, the CDR3 is TGTGCCAGCCGCTCCACCGCGGATGGTGGGGCCAACGTCCTGACTTTC.

This clonotype was seen at least ten times. This sequence joins TRBV27 and TRBJ2-1; TRBD2 agrees at 8 bases. The CDR3 totals 16 residues. With V trimmed by 6 bases and J by 9 bases, 16 bases remained unmatched. Per germline, CDR1 MNHEY and CDR2 SMNVEV (reference sequence). CDR3 nucleotide sequence: TGTGCCAGCAGGAGTTCTAAGCGGGGGCCCCTTGGTGAGCAGTTCTTC. This encodes CASRSSKRGPLGEQFF.

This clonotype was found a few times. The chain joins TRBV7-2 to TRBJ1-2; D unclear. CDR1 is SGHTA, CDR2 FQGNSA, per germline. Trimming left V 2 bases short and J 6 bases short, with 4 bases between. The CDR3 has 11 residues. CDR3 loop: CASSLYHGYTF. As DNA, the CDR3 is TGTGCCAGCAGCTTATATCATGGCTACACCTTC.

This clonotype was observed a few times. The genes are TRBV5-1 and TRBJ1-4; the D is unclear. Germline V CDR1 and CDR2: SGHRS, YFSETQ. The V end lost 0 bases, the J end lost 0 bases, and 9 bases lay between the germline ends. The CDR3 contains 16 residues. As DNA, the CDR3 is TGCGCCAGCAGCTTGGGAAATCCAGCAACTAATGAAAAACTGTTTTTT. It is translated as CASSLGNPATNEKLFF.

There are many counts of this clonotype. The CDR3 nucleotides read TGTGCCAGCAGTTTGGACAGGACGAGAGGCACTGAAGCTTTCTTT. Protein sequence: CASSLDRTRGTEAFF. The chain uses TRBV12-3 or TRBV12-4 and TRBJ1-1, with 7 bases that match TRBD1. CDR3 length: 15 amino acids. V gave up 3 bases and J gave up 4 bases; unmatched junction bases: 8.

This clonotype was observed at least ten times. The V and J genes are TRBV20-1 and TRBJ2-1, with D unclear. Trimming stripped 0 bases from V and 4 bases from J, with 10 bases between. Germline V CDR1 and CDR2: DFQATT, SNEGSKA (reference sequence). This CDR3 has 14 residues. The CDR3, as DNA: TGCAGTGCTAGAGAGGGCAGAAAATACAATGAGCAGTTCTTC. Protein sequence: CSAREGRKYNEQFF.

The genes are TRBV6-5 and TRBJ2-3; tentatively, D is TRBD1 (5 bases). Trimming stripped 6 bases from V and 0 bases from J, with 13 bases between. There are 15 residues in the CDR3. From germline, CDR1 is MNHEY and CDR2 SVGAGI. The CDR3, as DNA: TGTGCCAGCAGACCAGGGATAGTTAGCACAGATACGCAGTATTTT. Translated: CASRPGIVSTDTQYF.

A few counts support this clonotype. The chain has TRBV5-4 and TRBJ2-3, with 8 bases aligning to TRBD1. The germline V gene encodes CDR1 SGHNT and CDR2 YYREEE (reference sequence). With V trimmed by 4 bases and J by 1 base, 8 bases remained unmatched. CDR3 length: 16 residues. CDR3: CASSHVRGQGTDTQYF. CDR3 nucleotide sequence: TGTGCCAGCAGCCACGTCAGGGGGCAAGGCACAGATACGCAGTATTTT.

This clonotype was recorded at least ten times. The chain links TRBV6-6 to TRBJ2-1; TRBD1 matches 10 bases. The CDR3 is made up of 16 amino acids. CDR1 MNHNY and CDR2 SVGAGI come from the germline V gene (reference sequence). V trimming: 6 bases; J trimming: 3 bases; junction bases outside the gene matches: 8. CDR3 in DNA: TGTGCCAGCAGGGTAGACAGGGGGCTTATCTACAATGAGCAGTTCTTC. Amino acids: CASRVDRGLIYNEQFF.

The sample holds many counts of this clonotype. The chain carries TRBV5-1 and TRBJ2-7, with a weak D call TRBD1 (6 bases). CDR3 size: 14 residues. Germline V CDR1 and CDR2: SGHRS, YFSETQ. V shed 1 base and J shed 2 bases, with 10 bases lying between them. Written as DNA, the CDR3 is TGCGCCAGCAGCTTGACAGGGCCGACCTACGAGCAGTACTTC. Amino acid sequence: CASSLTGPTYEQYF. The whole variable domain, filled in from reference TRBV5-1 and TRBJ2-7, reads KAGVTQTPRYLIKTRGQQVTLSCSPISGHRSVSWYQQTPGQGLQFLFEYFSETQRNKGNFPGRFSGRQFSNSRSEMNVSTLELGDSALYLCASSLTGPTYEQYFGPGTRLTVT.

This clonotype was observed many times. The CDR3 region is CASSLSASGGNEQFF. Here the CDR3 DNA reads TGTGCCAGCAGTTTATCCGCTAGCGGGGGGAATGAGCAGTTCTTC. V is TRBV12-3 or TRBV12-4 and J is TRBJ2-1; 11 bases line up with TRBD2. V lost 2 bases and J lost 7; bases outside the gene matches: 4. The CDR3 length is 15 residues.

With regard to this clonotype: Possible read error: a much larger clone is one base away. The chain joins TRBV12-3 or TRBV12-4 to TRBJ1-5, with a weak D call TRBD1 (5 bases). The CDR3 length is 11 residues. V lost 1 base and J 11 bases, leaving 6 bases between the germline ends. The CDR3 sequence is CASSLGGSQHF. CDR3 nucleotides: TGTGCCAGCAGTTTAGGGGGGTCCCAGCATTTT.

This chain joins TRBV2 and TRBJ2-3; TRBD2 matches 9 bases. Unmatched junction bases numbered 7, after V lost 6 bases and J lost 0 bases. The length of the CDR3 is 16 residues. CDR1 is SNHLY and CDR2 is FYNNEI in the germline V gene. This chain's CDR3 is CASSPLAGVSTDTQYF. CDR3 DNA sequence: TGTGCCAGCAGCCCTTTAGCGGGGGTGAGCACAGATACGCAGTATTTT.

This clonotype has ten or more counts. The chain joins TRBV28 to TRBJ1-5; 8 bases match TRBD1. Trimming took 6 bases from V and 1 from J; bases not matched to a gene: 20. The CDR3 loop spans 20 amino acids. Germline CDR1 MDHEN, CDR2 SYDVKM. The CDR3 protein is CASREEPGQAGSPSNQPQHF. CDR3 bases: TGTGCCAGCAGAGAGGAACCGGGACAGGCGGGTTCCCCGAGCAATCAGCCCCAGCATTTT.

There are many counts of this clonotype. The chain combines TRBV5-5 with TRBJ1-4, with 7 bases aligning to TRBD1. Germline V gives CDR1 SGHKS, CDR2 YYEKEE (reference sequence). The CDR3 is 16 residues long. Germline trimming cut 4 bases from V and 6 bases from J; bases unmatched to any gene: 12. The DNA for the CDR3 is TGTGCCAGCAGCCTAACCGGGACAGAGGTTTATGAAAAACTGTTTTTT. It codes for CASSLTGTEVYEKLFF.

The sample holds many counts of this clonotype. DNA of the CDR3: TGTGCCAGCAGCTTAGCATCGGGTCAGCCCCAGCATTTT. It translates to CASSLASGQPQHF. The chain recombines TRBV7-8 with TRBJ1-5; D is undetermined. The ends were cut back, 0 bases at V and 6 bases at J, with 6 bases in the middle. The V gene's germline CDR1 is SGHVS and CDR2 FQNEAQ. CDR3 length: 13 amino acids.